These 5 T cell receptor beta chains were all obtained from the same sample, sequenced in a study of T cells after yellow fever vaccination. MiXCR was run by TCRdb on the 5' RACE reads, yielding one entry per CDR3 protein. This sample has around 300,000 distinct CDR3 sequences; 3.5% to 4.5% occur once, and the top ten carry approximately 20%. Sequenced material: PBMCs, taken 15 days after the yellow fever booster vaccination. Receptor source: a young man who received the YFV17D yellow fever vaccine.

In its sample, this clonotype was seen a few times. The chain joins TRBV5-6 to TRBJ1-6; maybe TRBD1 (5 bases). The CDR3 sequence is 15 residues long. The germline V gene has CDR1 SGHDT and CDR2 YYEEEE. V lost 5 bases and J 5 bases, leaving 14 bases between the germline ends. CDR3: CASRQWGRHNSPLHF. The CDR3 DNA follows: TGTGCCAGCAGGCAGTGGGGACGGCATAATTCACCCCTCCACTTT.

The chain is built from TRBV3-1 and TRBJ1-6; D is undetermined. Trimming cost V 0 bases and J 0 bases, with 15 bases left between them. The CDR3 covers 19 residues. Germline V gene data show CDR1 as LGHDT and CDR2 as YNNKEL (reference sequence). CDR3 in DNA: TGTGCCAGCAGCCAAGATCTCTCGTGGAGGAGCTCCTATAATTCACCCCTCCACTTT. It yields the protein CASSQDLSWRSSYNSPLHF.

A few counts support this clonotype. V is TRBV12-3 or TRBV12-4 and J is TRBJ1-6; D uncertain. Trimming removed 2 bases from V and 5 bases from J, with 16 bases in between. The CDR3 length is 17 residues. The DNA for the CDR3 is TGTGCCAGCAGTTTAAAGGGCAGCCCCATCGATAATTCACCCCTCCACTTT. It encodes CASSLKGSPIDNSPLHF.

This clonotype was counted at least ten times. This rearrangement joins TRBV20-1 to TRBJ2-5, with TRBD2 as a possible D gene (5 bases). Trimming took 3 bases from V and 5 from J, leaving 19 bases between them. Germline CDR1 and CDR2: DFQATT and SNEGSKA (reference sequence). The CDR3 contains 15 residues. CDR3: CSASGIKASSETQYF. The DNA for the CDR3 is TGCAGTGCTAGCGGGATCAAGGCTAGCAGTGAGACCCAGTACTTC.

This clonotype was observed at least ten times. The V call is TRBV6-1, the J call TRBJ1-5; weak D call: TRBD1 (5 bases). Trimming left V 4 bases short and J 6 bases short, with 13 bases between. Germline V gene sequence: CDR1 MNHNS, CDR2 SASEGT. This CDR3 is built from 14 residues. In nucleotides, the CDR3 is TGTGCCAGCAGTGCACAGGAAGCCCGTCAGCCCCAGCATTTT. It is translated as CASSAQEARQPQHF.